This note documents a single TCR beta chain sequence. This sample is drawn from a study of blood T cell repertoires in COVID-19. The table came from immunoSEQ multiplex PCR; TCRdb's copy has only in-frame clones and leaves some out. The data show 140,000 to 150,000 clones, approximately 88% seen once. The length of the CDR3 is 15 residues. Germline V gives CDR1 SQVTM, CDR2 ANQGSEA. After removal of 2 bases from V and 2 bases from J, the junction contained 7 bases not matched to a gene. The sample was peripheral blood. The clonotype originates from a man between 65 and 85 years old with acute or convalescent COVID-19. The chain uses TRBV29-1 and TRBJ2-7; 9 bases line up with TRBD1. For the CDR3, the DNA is TGCAGCGTTGAAAGAGCCGGGACAGGGCCCTACGAGCAGTACTTC. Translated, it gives CSVERAGTGPYEQYF.